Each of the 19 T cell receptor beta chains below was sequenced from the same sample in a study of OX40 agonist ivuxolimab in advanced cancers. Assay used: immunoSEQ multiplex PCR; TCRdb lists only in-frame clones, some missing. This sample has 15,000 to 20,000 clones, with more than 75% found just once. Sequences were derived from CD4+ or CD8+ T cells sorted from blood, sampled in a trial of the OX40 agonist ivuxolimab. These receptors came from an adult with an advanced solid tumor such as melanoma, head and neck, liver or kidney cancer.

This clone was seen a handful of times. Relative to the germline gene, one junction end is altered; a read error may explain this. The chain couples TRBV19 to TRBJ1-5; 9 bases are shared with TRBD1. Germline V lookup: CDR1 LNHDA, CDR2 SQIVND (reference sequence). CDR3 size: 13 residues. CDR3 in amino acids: CASYDRGTQAQHF. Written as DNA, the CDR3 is TGTGCCAGTTACGACAGGGGGACTCAGGCCCAGCATTTT.

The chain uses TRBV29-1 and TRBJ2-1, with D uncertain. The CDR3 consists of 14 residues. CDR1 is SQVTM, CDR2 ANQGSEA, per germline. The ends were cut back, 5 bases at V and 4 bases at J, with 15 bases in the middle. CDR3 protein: CSVPASLLYNEQFF. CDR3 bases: TGCAGCGTTCCGGCCAGCCTACTTTACAATGAGCAGTTCTTC.

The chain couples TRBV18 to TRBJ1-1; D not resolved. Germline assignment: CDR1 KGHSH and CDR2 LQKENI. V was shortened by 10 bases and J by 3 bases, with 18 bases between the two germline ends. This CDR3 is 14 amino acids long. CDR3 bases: TGTGCCATCACAGTCGAGGGTCGGGACACTGAAGCTTTCTTT. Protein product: CAITVEGRDTEAFF.

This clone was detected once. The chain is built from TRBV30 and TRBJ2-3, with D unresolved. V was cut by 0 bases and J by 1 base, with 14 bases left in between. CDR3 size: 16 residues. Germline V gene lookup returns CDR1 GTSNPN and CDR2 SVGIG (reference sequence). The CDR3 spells CAWSVGVASGTDTQYF. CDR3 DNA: TGTGCCTGGAGTGTAGGAGTAGCATCGGGCACAGATACGCAGTATTTT.

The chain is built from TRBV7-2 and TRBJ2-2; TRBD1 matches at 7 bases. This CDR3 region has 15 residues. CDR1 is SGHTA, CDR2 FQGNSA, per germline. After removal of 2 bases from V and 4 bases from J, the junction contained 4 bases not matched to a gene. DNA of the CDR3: TGTGCCAGCAGCTTATATCCAGGGGGCACCGGGGAGCTGTTTTTT. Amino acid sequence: CASSLYPGGTGELFF.

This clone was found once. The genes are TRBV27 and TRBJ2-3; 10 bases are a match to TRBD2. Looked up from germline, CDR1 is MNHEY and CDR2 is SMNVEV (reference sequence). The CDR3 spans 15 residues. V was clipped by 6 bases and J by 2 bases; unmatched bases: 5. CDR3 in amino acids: CASRLLAGYTDTQYF. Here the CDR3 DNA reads TGTGCCAGCAGGTTACTAGCGGGATACACAGATACGCAGTATTTT.

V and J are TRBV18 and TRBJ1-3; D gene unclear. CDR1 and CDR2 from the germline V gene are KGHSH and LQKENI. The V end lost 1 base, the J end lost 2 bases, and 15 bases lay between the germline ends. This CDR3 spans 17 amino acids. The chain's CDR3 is CASSPLPPRPTGNTIYF. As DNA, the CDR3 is TGTGCCAGCTCACCACTCCCCCCCCGTCCTACTGGAAACACCATATATTTT.

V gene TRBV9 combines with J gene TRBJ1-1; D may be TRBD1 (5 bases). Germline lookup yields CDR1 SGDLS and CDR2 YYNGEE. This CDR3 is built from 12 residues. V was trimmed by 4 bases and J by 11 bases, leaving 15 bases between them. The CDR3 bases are TGTGCCAGCAGCTCAGGGACCTTCGCGGCTTTCTTT. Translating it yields CASSSGTFAAFF.

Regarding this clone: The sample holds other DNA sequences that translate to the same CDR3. The DNA for the CDR3 is TGCGCCAGCAGCTGGACTAGCGGGGGTTACGAGCAGTACTTC. It codes for CASSWTSGGYEQYF. V gene TRBV5-1 combines with J gene TRBJ2-7, with 13 nucleotides matching TRBD2. This CDR3 has 14 amino acids. Trimming removed 3 bases from V and 4 bases from J; junction bases left unmatched: 1. CDR1 and CDR2 (germline): SGHRS, YFSETQ.

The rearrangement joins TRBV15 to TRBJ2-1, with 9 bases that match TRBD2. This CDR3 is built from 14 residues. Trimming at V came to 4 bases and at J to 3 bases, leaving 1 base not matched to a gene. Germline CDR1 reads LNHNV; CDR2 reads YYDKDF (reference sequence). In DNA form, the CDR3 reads TGTGCCACCAGCACTAGCGGGGACTACAATGAGCAGTTCTTC. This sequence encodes CATSTSGDYNEQFF.

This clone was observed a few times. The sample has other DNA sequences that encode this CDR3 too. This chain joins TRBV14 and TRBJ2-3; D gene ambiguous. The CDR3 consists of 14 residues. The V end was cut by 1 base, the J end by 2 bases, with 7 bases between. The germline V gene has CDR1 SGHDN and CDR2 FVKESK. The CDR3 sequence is CASSQGRHTDTQYF. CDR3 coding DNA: TGTGCCAGCAGCCAAGGACGGCACACAGATACGCAGTATTTT.

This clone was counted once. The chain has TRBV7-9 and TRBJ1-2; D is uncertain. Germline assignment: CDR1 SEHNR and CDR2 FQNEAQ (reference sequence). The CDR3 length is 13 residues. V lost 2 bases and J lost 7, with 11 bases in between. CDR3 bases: TGTGCCAGCAGCTTACAGACTACGTTTGGCTACACCTTC. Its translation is CASSLQTTFGYTF.

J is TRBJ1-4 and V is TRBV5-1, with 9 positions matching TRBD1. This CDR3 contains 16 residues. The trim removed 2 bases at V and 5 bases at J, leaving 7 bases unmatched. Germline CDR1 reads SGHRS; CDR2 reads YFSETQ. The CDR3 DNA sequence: TGCGCCAGCAGCTTACCGACAGGGGGGGGAAATGAAAAACTGTTTTTT. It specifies CASSLPTGGGNEKLFF. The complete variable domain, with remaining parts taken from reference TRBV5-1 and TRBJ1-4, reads KAGVTQTPRYLIKTRGQQVTLSCSPISGHRSVSWYQQTPGQGLQFLFEYFSETQRNKGNFPGRFSGRQFSNSRSEMNVSTLELGDSALYLCASSLPTGGGNEKLFFGSGTQLSVL.

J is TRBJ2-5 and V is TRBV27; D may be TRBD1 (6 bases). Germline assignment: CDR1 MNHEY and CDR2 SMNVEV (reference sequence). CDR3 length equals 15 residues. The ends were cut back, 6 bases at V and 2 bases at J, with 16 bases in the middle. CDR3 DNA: TGTGCCAGCAGGGAGTTGACAGGTCAACAAGAGACCCAGTACTTC. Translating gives CASRELTGQQETQYF.

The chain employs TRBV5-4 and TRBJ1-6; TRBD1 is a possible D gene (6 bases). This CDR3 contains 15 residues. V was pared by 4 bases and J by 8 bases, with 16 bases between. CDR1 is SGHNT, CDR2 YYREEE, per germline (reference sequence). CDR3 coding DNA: TGTGCCAGCAGCCCCTGGACAGATTGGGATTCACCCCTCCACTTT. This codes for CASSPWTDWDSPLHF.

In DNA, the CDR3 is TGTGCCATCAGCCCTACAGGCCTGTACGAGCAGTACTTC. Translating gives CAISPTGLYEQYF. V and J are TRBV10-3 and TRBJ2-7, with D tentatively TRBD1 (5 bases). Germline V lookup: CDR1 ENHRY, CDR2 SYGVKD. The CDR3 loop spans 13 amino acids. V was clipped by 6 bases and J by 4 bases, with 13 bases between them.

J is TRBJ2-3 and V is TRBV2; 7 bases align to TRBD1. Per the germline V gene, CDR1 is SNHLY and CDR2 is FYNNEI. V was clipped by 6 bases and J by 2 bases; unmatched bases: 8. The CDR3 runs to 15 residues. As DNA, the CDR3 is TGTGCCAGCAGGATGACAGGGCCGCTCACAGATACGCAGTATTTT. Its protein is CASRMTGPLTDTQYF.

CDR3 sequence (DNA): TGTGCCAGCAGTCCAGGGTATCCCGCCTACGAGCAGTACTTC. This codes for CASSPGYPAYEQYF. The chain recombines TRBV6-5 with TRBJ2-7; tentative D call: TRBD1 (5 bases). The CDR3 contains 14 residues. Looked up from germline, CDR1 is MNHEY and CDR2 is SVGAGI. V was trimmed by 5 bases and J by 2 bases, leaving 13 bases between them.

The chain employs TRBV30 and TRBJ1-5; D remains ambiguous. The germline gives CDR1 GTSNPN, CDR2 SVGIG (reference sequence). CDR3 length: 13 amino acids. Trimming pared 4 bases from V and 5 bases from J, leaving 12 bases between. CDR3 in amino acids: CAWKDQIDQPQHF. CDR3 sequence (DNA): TGTGCCTGGAAGGACCAGATAGATCAGCCCCAGCATTTT.